The clone carrying this T cell receptor (beta chain) was seen just once. Its antigen is not known. The data are from a study of cytomegalovirus exposure and HLA in healthy donors. Study conclusions and caveats: There was a cluster of highly shared sequence variants that was likely a sequencing artifact. The authors listed over 150 TCR beta chains as cytomegalovirus-associated.

V shed 5 bases and J 7 bases; nucleotides not matched to a gene: 9. The germline CDR1 and CDR2 sequences are SGHTA and FQGNSA. This CDR3 is built from 17 residues. The study ran its PCR with 60 Vbeta and 13 Jbeta primers. Repertoires were generated with immunoSEQ multiplex PCR, while TCRdb's copy carries only in-frame clones and drops some. The sample has 130,000 or so clones; 81% are singletons. The J gene is TRBJ2-1, the V gene TRBV7-2; the match to TRBD2 covers 15 bases. Sample: PBMCs. The sequence was collected from a woman aged 35 to 49 in good health and CMV-seronegative. DNA for the CDR3: TGTGCCAGCAGCATGGGGGGACTAGCGGGAGGTAGGAATGAGCAGTTCTTC. This sequence encodes CASSMGGLAGGRNEQFF.